This T cell receptor beta chain was recorded in a study of blood T cell repertoires in COVID-19. About the study: Samples taken during acute and convalescent COVID-19 were collected in the United States, Italy and Spain. The cDNA or gDNA used as material had been derived from T cells, B-cell-depleted T cells, or PBMCs.

This clone has just a few counts. Original handling: Scientists estimated how many nucleated cells there were by amplifying reference gene primers. The repertoire was sequenced with immunoSEQ multiplex PCR; TCRdb's copy has only in-frame clones and lacks some. The V and J calls and clone size were taken over from that table, and D and trimming were inferred from the DNA. The data contain 140,000 to 150,000 clones, roughly nine tenths of them singletons. The CDR3 is made up of 13 amino acids. V shed 5 bases and J 3 bases; nucleotides not matched to a gene: 4. Germline loops: CDR1 SGHTA, CDR2 FQGTGA. What was sequenced was peripheral blood. The genes are TRBV7-3 and TRBJ2-7; 7 bases fit TRBD1. The origin of this receptor is a human donor in a cohort sampled during active COVID-19. CDR3 protein: CASSQDRVYEQYF. Here the CDR3 DNA reads TGTGCCAGCAGCCAAGACAGGGTCTACGAGCAGTACTTC.